Listed here are 5 T cell receptor beta chains from one sample, sequenced in a study of regulatory T cells in long-lasting Graves disease. The time point here: newly diagnosed GD, antithyroid drugs for less than 3 months. Preparation of the TCR library used RNA extracted from PBMCs. Sequencing libraries for TCR beta were prepared with iRepertoire HTBI primers and Arm-PCR of CDR3 regions. TCRdb analysed the multiplex PCR reads with MiXCR anew, one entry per CDR3 protein. There are about 540,000 distinct CDR3 sequences in the sample; roughly 14% occur only once, and roughly 10% lies in the top ten. This sample also belongs to another study, concerning T cells in Graves' hyperthyroidism and ophthalmopathy.

Sequenced material: peripheral blood mononuclear cells (PBMCs), taken at new diagnosis, from a patient treated with antithyroid drugs. Receptor source: a man aged 25 to 40 with Graves disease.

A word on this clonotype: Germline is not matched at one junction end, which may reflect a read error. V gene TRBV10-2 combines with J gene TRBJ1-1, with D unclear. CDR3 length equals 11 residues. The germline V gene has CDR1 WSHSY and CDR2 SAAADI. In DNA form, the CDR3 reads TGCGCCAACAGTGTACTCACTGAAGCTTTCTTT. Encoded protein: CANSVLTEAFF.

V and J are TRBV20-1 and TRBJ1-5; no definite D call. The germline V and J ends were trimmed by 3 bases and 1 base, with 22 bases remaining between them. CDR3 length equals 18 residues. Germline V CDR1 and CDR2: DFQATT, SNEGSKA (reference sequence). Written as DNA, the CDR3 is TGCAGTGCTAGCCCGCCGGGCAGCTTGATGATGAGCAATCAGCCCCAGCATTTT. Its protein is CSASPPGSLMMSNQPQHF.

The sample holds a few counts of this clonotype. The chain couples TRBV10-3 to TRBJ2-7, with D unresolved. The germline CDR1 and CDR2 sequences are ENHRY and SYGVKD. The V and J ends lost 3 bases and 4 bases respectively, with 13 bases between them. The CDR3 loop spans 14 amino acids. The CDR3 nucleotides are TGTGCCATCAGTGAATCTCTAGTAAAGTACGAGCAGTACTTC. This sequence encodes CAISESLVKYEQYF.

This clonotype appeared many times. This chain joins TRBV6-5 and TRBJ2-5; D call uncertain. The germline V gene has CDR1 MNHEY and CDR2 SVGAGI. V was shortened by 0 bases and J by 2 bases, with 7 bases between the two germline ends. This CDR3 has 14 amino acids. The CDR3 reads CASSYSREQETQYF. DNA of the CDR3: TGTGCCAGCAGTTACTCACGCGAGCAAGAGACCCAGTACTTC.

The V gene is TRBV15, the J gene TRBJ2-2, with D uncertain. The CDR3 extends over 14 amino acids. Germline-derived CDR1 and CDR2 are LNHNV and YYDKDF (reference sequence). Between the trimmed V and J ends, which lost 8 bases and 5 bases, there was a span of 15 bases. In nucleotides, the CDR3 is TGTGCCACCGGAGAAAGGGTTGGGACCGGGGAGCTGTTTTTT. This encodes CATGERVGTGELFF.